These 13 T cell receptor beta chains originate from one sample sequenced in a study of CD8 T cells in ankylosing spondylitis. Study results and limitations: About 8 highly homologous variants made up a TCR beta motif, and this motif appeared characteristic of ankylosing spondylitis blood.

These receptors have no identified antigens. MiXCR was run by TCRdb on the 5' RACE reads, yielding one entry per CDR3 protein. The table has about 220,000 distinct CDR3 sequences, around 7.9% seen once. The specimen sequenced was blood, either unsorted or a sorted T cell fraction (not recorded which). These receptors originate from a male donor with ankylosing spondylitis.

This clonotype was seen many times. This sequence joins TRBV20-1 and TRBJ1-2, with 8 bases fitting TRBD1. J was trimmed by 6 bases and V by 2 bases; bases with no gene match: 11. Germline CDR1 and CDR2: DFQATT and SNEGSKA (reference sequence). The CDR3 has 15 amino acids. The CDR3 here is CSARSLWTGRDGYTF. As DNA, the CDR3 is TGCAGTGCTAGATCCTTATGGACAGGGAGGGATGGCTACACCTTC.

This clonotype appeared many times. The chain uses TRBV15 and TRBJ2-5, with 9 bases aligning to TRBD2. The CDR3 covers 18 residues. The ends lost 1 base at V and 1 base at J; junction bases unmatched: 10. Germline CDR1 reads LNHNV; CDR2 reads YYDKDF (reference sequence). For the CDR3, the DNA is TGTGCCACCAGCAGAGTGGGGTCGGGGACTAGCTTCCAAGAGACCCAGTACTTC. It specifies CATSRVGSGTSFQETQYF.

This clonotype has a handful of counts. The chain couples TRBV28 to TRBJ2-4; no firm D call. V gave up 1 base and J gave up 0 bases, with 4 bases separating them. The CDR3 runs 14 residues. CDR1 MDHEN and CDR2 SYDVKM come from the germline V gene. CDR3 DNA sequence: TGTGCCAGCAGTTTATTGCGAGCCAAAAACATTCAGTACTTC. This translates into CASSLLRAKNIQYF.

The sample holds many counts of this clonotype. V is TRBV4-1 and J is TRBJ2-7, with 7 bases identical to TRBD2. Germline V gene sequence: CDR1 MGHRA, CDR2 YSYEKL. The CDR3 is 14 residues long. J was trimmed by 3 bases and V by 4 bases; bases with no gene match: 6. The CDR3 bases are TGCGCCAGCAGCCCACGGCTAGCGGACTACGAGCAGTACTTC. It specifies CASSPRLADYEQYF.

The table lists this clonotype with many counts. The chain combines TRBV4-1 with TRBJ2-1; 8 bases are a match to TRBD1. Per germline, CDR1 MGHRA and CDR2 YSYEKL. Germline trimming cut 2 bases from V and 7 bases from J; bases unmatched to any gene: 4. The CDR3 has 14 residues. The CDR3 sequence: CASSQLDRANEQFF. CDR3 nucleotides: TGCGCCAGCAGCCAACTGGACAGGGCGAATGAGCAGTTCTTC.

Many counts were recorded for this clonotype. J is TRBJ2-7 and V is TRBV10-3; 7 nucleotides match TRBD2. The V and J ends lost 2 bases and 2 bases, in that order; junction bases with no gene match: 15. Per germline, CDR1 ENHRY and CDR2 SYGVKD. This CDR3 comprises 18 residues. The CDR3 here is CAISELHNAGVSTYEQYF. DNA for the CDR3: TGTGCCATCAGTGAGCTTCACAATGCGGGGGTCTCGACCTACGAGCAGTACTTC.

This clonotype was seen at least ten times. The CDR3 nucleotides read TGTGCCAGCAGCCCGACAGCATACGAGCAGTACTTC. It codes for CASSPTAYEQYF. The chain recombines TRBV7-9 with TRBJ2-7; weak D call: TRBD1 (5 bases). V shed 5 bases and J shed 4 bases, with 9 bases lying between them. The germline V gene has CDR1 SEHNR and CDR2 FQNEAQ (reference sequence). The CDR3 is 12 amino acids.

In this sample, this clonotype turned up many times. DNA of the CDR3: TGTGCCAGCAGCCCAACTAGCATCGAGCAGTACTTC. As protein: CASSPTSIEQYF. The chain recombines TRBV7-6 with TRBJ2-7; tentative D call: TRBD2 (6 bases). Trimming stripped 5 bases from V and 6 bases from J, with 11 bases between. The CDR3 spans 12 residues. CDR1 and CDR2 (germline): SGHVS, FNYEAQ.

This chain connects TRBV7-9 to TRBJ1-1; 9 bases match TRBD1. The CDR3 consists of 14 residues. V was pared by 6 bases and J by 3 bases, with 5 bases of the junction left unmatched. The V gene's germline CDR1 is SEHNR and CDR2 FQNEAQ (reference sequence). The CDR3 sequence: CASSSDRGYTEAFF. As DNA, the CDR3 is TGTGCCAGCAGTTCGGACAGGGGATACACTGAAGCTTTCTTT.

There are many counts of this clonotype. The rearrangement links TRBV4-2 to TRBJ2-1, with D uncertain. The length of the CDR3 is 16 residues. CDR1 is LGHNA, CDR2 YNFKEQ, per germline. V was clipped by 0 bases and J by 6 bases, with 15 bases between them. CDR3 protein: CASSQDRPAPGNEQFF. As DNA, the CDR3 is TGTGCCAGCAGCCAAGATAGGCCAGCCCCCGGCAATGAGCAGTTCTTC.

This clonotype was counted at least ten times. The chain recombines TRBV18 with TRBJ2-7; D remains ambiguous. There are 14 residues in the CDR3. Trimming took off 3 bases at V and 3 bases at J, with 12 bases between the two ends. Germline V gives CDR1 KGHSH, CDR2 LQKENI. The CDR3 here is CASSPSGRLYEQYF. The CDR3 DNA sequence: TGTGCCAGCTCACCTTCAGGACGGCTCTACGAGCAGTACTTC.

The sample holds many counts of this clonotype. The chain employs TRBV6-6 and TRBJ2-7; D gene ambiguous. Trimming removed 2 bases at V and 4 bases at J, with 6 bases between. From germline, CDR1 is MNHNY and CDR2 SVGAGI (reference sequence). This CDR3 is built from 12 residues. CDR3 in amino acids: CASSYDVYEQYF. CDR3 DNA sequence: TGTGCCAGCAGTTACGACGTGTACGAGCAGTACTTC.

This clonotype has ten or more counts. This chain connects TRBV5-6 to TRBJ1-2, with 7 bases lining up with TRBD1. Germline assignment: CDR1 SGHDT and CDR2 YYEEEE. With V trimmed by 3 bases and J by 3 bases, 2 bases remained unmatched. This CDR3 comprises 13 residues. CDR3 in DNA: TGTGCCAGCAGCTACGACAGGGACTATGGCTACACCTTC. It translates to CASSYDRDYGYTF.